The sequence of this TCR beta chain was determined in a study of OX40 agonist ivuxolimab in advanced cancers. Whole-study results and caveats: At 0.1 to 3.0 mg/kg and by week 6, clonal expansion occurred in CD4+ and CD8+ blood T cells. Expanded clones were, on average, more numerous among CD8+ T cells than CD4+.

The length of the CDR3 is 14 residues. V was shortened by 3 bases and J by 5 bases, with 13 bases between the two germline ends. Germline CDR1 KGHSH, CDR2 LQKENI. TCRdb keeps only in-frame clones here, not all; method: immunoSEQ multiplex PCR. The sample records tens of thousands of clones, 88% being singletons. Remarks on this clone: Its antigen remains unidentified.

The chain uses TRBV18 and TRBJ2-5, with unresolved D. The sequence derives from an adult with an advanced solid tumor such as melanoma, head and neck, liver or kidney cancer. The material sequenced was CD4+ or CD8+ T cells sorted from blood, taken in a trial of the OX40 agonist ivuxolimab. The CDR3: CASSPLGSSETQYF. Here the CDR3 DNA reads TGTGCCAGCTCACCCCTGGGCAGCTCGGAGACCCAGTACTTC.